This is a list of T cell receptor beta chains from one sample in a study of cytomegalovirus exposure and HLA in healthy donors. TCRdb's copy holds only in-frame clones and misses some; the assay was immunoSEQ multiplex PCR. The repertoire holds approximately 300,000 clones, 75% to 90% seen once, with more than 0.8% in the top ten. The material sequenced was PBMCs. The source of these receptors is a woman between 18 and 30 years old in good health and CMV-seronegative. CDR3s include the opening cysteine and the closing phenylalanine or tryptophan. D genes are given only for firm matches. Not every row has a clone size; where given, it reads once, few, many or a size class.

19 | . | . | TRBJ2-6 | TRBV4-2 | CASSQDRSQAITGANVLTF | TGTGCCAGCAGCCAAGACCGGTCTCAAGCAATCACTGGGGCCAACGTCCTGACTTTC
15 | . | TRBD1 | TRBJ2-7 | TRBV5-6 | CASRLRQGVNYEQYF | TGTGCCAGCAGACTAAGACAGGGGGTAAACTACGAGCAGTACTTC
14 | . | TRBD1 | TRBJ1-2 | TRBV29-1 | CSVEGVTGHYGYTF | TGCAGCGTTGAAGGGGTGACAGGGCACTATGGCTACACCTTC
16 | . | . | TRBJ2-6 | TRBV9 | CASSVEEGTGANVLTF | TGTGCCAGCAGCGTAGAGGAGGGAACTGGGGCCAACGTCCTGACTTTC
15 | . | . | TRBJ1-5 | TRBV19 | CASSIGRAENQPQHF | TGTGCCAGTAGTATTGGCAGGGCGGAGAATCAGCCCCAGCATTTT
15 | . | . | TRBJ1-5 | TRBV28 | CASSEDSPRHQPQHF | TGTGCCAGCAGTGAGGACAGCCCGCGCCATCAGCCCCAGCATTTT
15 | . | . | TRBJ2-5 | TRBV9 | CASSESGLHQETQYF | TGTGCCAGCAGCGAGTCGGGACTTCACCAAGAGACCCAGTACTTC
19 | . | TRBD2 | TRBJ2-2 | TRBV15 | CATSRASSPSGANTGELFF | TGTGCCACCAGCAGAGCATCGTCCCCTAGCGGGGCGAACACCGGGGAGCTGTTTTTT
13 | . | TRBD1 | TRBJ1-2 | TRBV30 | CAWTKQGLDGYTF | TGTGCCTGGACCAAACAGGGGCTAGATGGCTACACCTTC
15 | once | TRBD1 | TRBJ1-4 | TRBV30 | CAWAGRTGGSEKLFF | TGTGCCTGGGCGGGAAGGACAGGAGGGAGTGAAAAACTGTTTTTT
13 | . | . | TRBJ2-3 | TRBV18 | CASSPIGTDTQYF | TGTGCCAGCTCACCTATTGGCACAGATACGCAGTATTTT
13 | few | . | TRBJ2-7 | TRBV21-1 | CASSRRARREQYF | TGTGCCAGCAGCAGAAGAGCGAGGAGGGAGCAGTACTTC
14 | . | . | TRBJ2-7 | TRBV5-1 | CASSLDQGPYEQYF | TGCGCCAGCAGCTTGGACCAGGGGCCCTACGAGCAGTACTTC
15 | . | TRBD1 | TRBJ2-7 | TRBV6-5 | CASSPGQGVSYEQYF | TGTGCCAGCAGCCCGGGACAGGGGGTTTCCTACGAGCAGTACTTC
14 | . | TRBD2 | TRBJ2-1 | TRBV7-6 | CASSSGTSGDGQFF | TGTGCCAGCAGCTCAGGGACTAGCGGGGACGGGCAGTTCTTC
17 | . | . | TRBJ2-1 | TRBV7-2 | CASSLDRTLRVSNEQFF | TGTGCCAGCAGCTTAGACCGAACGCTTCGGGTTAGTAATGAGCAGTTCTTC
17 | once | . | TRBJ2-7 | TRBV15 | CATSSLPRQFGTYEQYF | TGTGCCACCAGCTCCCTCCCCCGACAGTTCGGAACCTACGAGCAGTACTTC
14 | . | . | TRBJ1-1 | TRBV5-1 | CASSAQGSNTEAFF | TGCGCCAGCAGCGCTCAGGGTTCGAACACTGAAGCTTTCTTT
16 | . | . | TRBJ2-5 | TRBV6-6 | CASSYPRPGSEETQYF | TGTGCCAGCAGTTACCCCAGGCCGGGGTCGGAAGAGACCCAGTACTTC
14 | once | TRBD1 | TRBJ2-5 | TRBV7-3 | CASSFQGAEETQYF | TGTGCCAGCAGCTTTCAGGGGGCGGAAGAGACCCAGTACTTC
15 | . | . | TRBJ2-1 | TRBV18 | CASSETATSYNEQFF | TGTGCCAGCTCGGAGACAGCCACCTCCTACAATGAGCAGTTCTTC
18 | . | TRBD1 | TRBJ1-5 | TRBV19 | CASGDRSGIPVNNQPQHF | TGTGCCAGCGGGGACAGGTCGGGGATACCCGTAAACAATCAGCCCCAGCATTTT
12 | . | TRBD2 | TRBJ2-5 | TRBV6-5 | CASGRREETQYF | TGTGCCAGCGGGAGGCGGGAGGAGACCCAGTACTTC
15 | . | . | TRBJ2-2 | TRBV27 | CASSLVALNTGELFF | TGTGCCAGCAGTTTAGTGGCCTTGAACACCGGGGAGCTGTTTTTT
12 | . | . | TRBJ2-7 | TRBV5-6 | CASGSGVYEQYF | TGTGCCAGCGGTTCGGGGGTCTACGAGCAGTACTTC
15 | . | TRBD2 | TRBJ2-1 | TRBV5-4 | CASSTGGLSYNEQFF | TGTGCCAGCAGCACCGGGGGGTTATCCTACAATGAGCAGTTCTTC
13 | once | . | TRBJ1-1 | TRBV5-1 | CASSSSDNTEAFF | TGCGCCAGCAGCTCTTCAGATAACACTGAAGCTTTCTTT
14 | . | TRBD1 | TRBJ2-2 | TRBV29-1 | CSANRDRGTGELFF | TGCAGCGCAAACCGGGACAGGGGGACCGGGGAGCTGTTTTTT
15 | . | TRBD2 | TRBJ2-1 | TRBV2 | CASRELAGGFNEQFF | TGTGCCAGCAGGGAACTAGCGGGAGGGTTCAATGAGCAGTTCTTC
15 | . | . | TRBJ2-7 | TRBV18 | CASSPGSSTHYEQYF | TGTGCCAGCTCACCCGGGAGTTCGACCCACTACGAGCAGTACTTC
13 | . | . | TRBJ2-3 | TRBV7-2 | CASRAPRPDTQYF | TGTGCCAGCAGAGCCCCCAGGCCAGATACGCAGTATTTT
14 | . | TRBD1 | TRBJ2-5 | TRBV5-1 | CASSTGTGEETQYF | TGCGCCAGCAGCACGGGGACAGGGGAAGAGACCCAGTACTTC
14 | . | . | TRBJ2-6 | TRBV9 | CASSPPPGANVLTF | TGTGCCAGCAGCCCTCCTCCTGGGGCCAACGTCCTGACTTTC
17 | once | . | TRBJ2-1 | TRBV7-3 | CASSLSGGGPSYNEQFF | TGTGCCAGCAGCTTATCTGGCGGGGGCCCCTCCTACAATGAGCAGTTCTTC
17 | . | TRBD2 | TRBJ2-7 | TRBV10-3 | CAISAPLGLAGFYEQYF | TGTGCCATCAGTGCACCCCTGGGACTAGCGGGATTCTACGAGCAGTACTTC
14 | . | . | TRBJ2-2 | TRBV4-3 | CASSQLASPGELFF | TGCGCCAGCAGCCAGCTAGCGTCCCCCGGGGAGCTGTTTTTT
14 | . | TRBD2 | TRBJ2-3 | TRBV5-4 | CASRLAGEVDTQYF | TGTGCCAGCAGACTAGCGGGAGAGGTAGATACGCAGTATTTT
17 | . | TRBD2 | TRBJ2-7 | TRBV18 | CASSPQGIRREGRTQYF | TGTGCCAGCTCACCACAAGGGATAAGGCGGGAGGGAAGGACGCAGTACTTC
17 | . | TRBD2 | TRBJ2-7 | TRBV4-1 | CASSLRGLAGGTYEQYF | TGCGCCAGCAGCCTCCGAGGACTAGCGGGAGGGACCTACGAGCAGTACTTC
17 | once | TRBD2 | TRBJ2-1 | TRBV27 | CASSKPVASGSGDEQFF | TGTGCCAGCTCGAAGCCAGTGGCTAGCGGGAGTGGGGATGAGCAGTTCTTC
13 | few | TRBD2 | TRBJ2-3 | TRBV7-2 | CASSLGRAATQYF | TGTGCCAGCAGCCTCGGGAGGGCCGCTACGCAGTATTTT
13 | . | . | TRBJ1-3 | TRBV27 | CASSFSSGNTIYF | TGTGCCAGCAGTTTCTCTAGTGGAAACACCATATATTTT
15 | . | TRBD2 | TRBJ2-1 | TRBV5-1 | CASSLTSGSYNEQFF | TGCGCCAGCAGCTTGACTAGCGGGAGCTACAATGAGCAGTTCTTC
17 | few | TRBD1 | TRBJ2-3 | TRBV4-3 | CASSQGDRDRVTDTQYF | TGCGCCAGCAGCCAAGGGGACAGAGATCGGGTTACAGATACGCAGTATTTT
13 | . | . | TRBJ1-5 | TRBV6-6 | CASSIQGYQPQHF | TGTGCCAGCAGTATACAGGGTTATCAGCCCCAGCATTTT
16 | . | TRBD2 | TRBJ2-1 | TRBV5-1 | CASKSPGLADYNEQFF | TGCGCCAGTAAGTCCCCGGGACTAGCGGATTACAATGAGCAGTTCTTC
15 | . | TRBD2 | TRBJ2-7 | TRBV6-5 | CASSPTSGSSYEQYF | TGTGCCAGCAGCCCAACTAGCGGGAGCTCCTACGAGCAGTACTTC
14 | . | TRBD2 | TRBJ2-7 | TRBV2 | CASSGLGGSYEQYF | TGTGCCAGCAGTGGCTTGGGCGGGAGCTACGAGCAGTACTTC
14 | . | TRBD2 | TRBJ2-3 | TRBV5-1 | CASKISGSTDTQYF | TGCGCCAGCAAGATTAGCGGGAGCACAGATACGCAGTATTTT
13 | . | . | TRBJ2-7 | TRBV6-1 | CASSEVPLREQYF | TGTGCCAGCAGTGAAGTGCCCTTACGGGAGCAGTACTTC
15 | few | . | TRBJ1-5 | TRBV19 | CASTATGYSNQPQHF | TGTGCCAGTACTGCGACGGGTTATAGCAATCAGCCCCAGCATTTT
16 | . | TRBD2 | TRBJ2-1 | TRBV9 | CASSAQTSGAAGEQFF | TGTGCCAGCAGCGCACAAACTAGCGGGGCCGCCGGGGAGCAGTTCTTC
11 | . | TRBD2 | TRBJ2-7 | TRBV6-5 | CASSNGGVQYF | TGTGCCAGCAGTAACGGGGGGGTGCAGTACTTC